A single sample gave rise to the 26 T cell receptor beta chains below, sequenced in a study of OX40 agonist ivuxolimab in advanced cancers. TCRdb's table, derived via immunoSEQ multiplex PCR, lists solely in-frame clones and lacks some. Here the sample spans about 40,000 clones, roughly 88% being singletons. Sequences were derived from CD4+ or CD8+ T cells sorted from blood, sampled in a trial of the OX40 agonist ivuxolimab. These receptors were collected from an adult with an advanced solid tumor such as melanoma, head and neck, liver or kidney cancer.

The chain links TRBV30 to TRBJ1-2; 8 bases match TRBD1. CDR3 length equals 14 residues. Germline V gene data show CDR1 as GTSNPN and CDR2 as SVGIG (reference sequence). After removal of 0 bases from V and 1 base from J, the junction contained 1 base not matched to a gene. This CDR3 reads CAWSVGQGNYGYTF. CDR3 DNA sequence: TGTGCCTGGAGTGTAGGACAGGGTAACTATGGCTACACCTTC.

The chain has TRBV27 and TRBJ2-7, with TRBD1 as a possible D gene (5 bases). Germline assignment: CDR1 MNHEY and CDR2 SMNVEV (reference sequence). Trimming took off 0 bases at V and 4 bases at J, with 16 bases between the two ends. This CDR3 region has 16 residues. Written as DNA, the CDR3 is TGTGCCAGCAGTTTATCGATCCAGGGTTTAGCTTACGAGCAGTACTTC. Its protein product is CASSLSIQGLAYEQYF.

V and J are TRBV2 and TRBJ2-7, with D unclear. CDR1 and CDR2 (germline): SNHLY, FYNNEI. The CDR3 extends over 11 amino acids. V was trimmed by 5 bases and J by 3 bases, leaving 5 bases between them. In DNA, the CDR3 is TGTGCCAGCAGTTCTGACTACGAGCAGTACTTC. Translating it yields CASSSDYEQYF.

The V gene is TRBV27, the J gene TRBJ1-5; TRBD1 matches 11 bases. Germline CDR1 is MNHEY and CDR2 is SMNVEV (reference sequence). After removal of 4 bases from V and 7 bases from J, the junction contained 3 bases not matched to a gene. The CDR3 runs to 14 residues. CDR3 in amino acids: CASSWTGGGQPQHF. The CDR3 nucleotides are TGTGCCAGCAGTTGGACAGGGGGCGGGCAGCCCCAGCATTTT.

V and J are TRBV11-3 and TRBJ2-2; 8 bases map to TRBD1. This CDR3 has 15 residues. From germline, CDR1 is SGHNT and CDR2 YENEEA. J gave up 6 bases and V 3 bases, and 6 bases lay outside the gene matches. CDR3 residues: CASSFGQGFAGELFF. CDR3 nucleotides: TGTGCCAGCAGCTTTGGACAGGGTTTCGCCGGGGAGCTGTTTTTT.

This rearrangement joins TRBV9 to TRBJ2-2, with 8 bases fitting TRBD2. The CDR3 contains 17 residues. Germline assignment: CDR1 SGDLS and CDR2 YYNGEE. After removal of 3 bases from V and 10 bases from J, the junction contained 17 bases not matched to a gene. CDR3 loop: CASSARGGTDPSEELFF. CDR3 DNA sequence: TGTGCCAGCAGCGCCCGCGGGGGGACTGACCCAAGTGAGGAGCTGTTTTTT.

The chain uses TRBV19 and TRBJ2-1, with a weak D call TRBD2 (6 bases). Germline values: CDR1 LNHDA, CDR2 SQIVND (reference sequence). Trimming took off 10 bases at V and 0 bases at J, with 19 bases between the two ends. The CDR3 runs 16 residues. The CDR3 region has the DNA TGTGCCACTAACGTGGGGGGAGCCTCCTCCTACAATGAGCAGTTCTTC. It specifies CATNVGGASSYNEQFF.

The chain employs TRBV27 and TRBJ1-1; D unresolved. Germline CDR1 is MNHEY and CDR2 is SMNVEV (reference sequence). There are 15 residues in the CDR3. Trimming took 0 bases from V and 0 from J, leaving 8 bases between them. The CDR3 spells CASSLSTGLNTEAFF. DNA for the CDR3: TGTGCCAGCAGTTTATCGACGGGGTTGAACACTGAAGCTTTCTTT.

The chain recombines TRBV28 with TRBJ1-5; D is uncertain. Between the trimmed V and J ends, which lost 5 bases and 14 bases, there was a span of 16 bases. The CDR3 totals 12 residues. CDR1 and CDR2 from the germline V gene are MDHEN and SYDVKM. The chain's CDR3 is CASSPPTLWEHF. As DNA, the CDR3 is TGTGCCAGCAGTCCCCCAACGCTATGGGAGCATTTT. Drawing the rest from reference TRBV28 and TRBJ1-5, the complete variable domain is DVKVTQSSRYLVKRTGEKVFLECVQDMDHENMFWYRQDPGLGLRLIYFSYDVKMKEKGDIPEGYSVSREKKERFSLILESASTNQTSMYLCASSPPTLWEHFGDGTRLSIL.

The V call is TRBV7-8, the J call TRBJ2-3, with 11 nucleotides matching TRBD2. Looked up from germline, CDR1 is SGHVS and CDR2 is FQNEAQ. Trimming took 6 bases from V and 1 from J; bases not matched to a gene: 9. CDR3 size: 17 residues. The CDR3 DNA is TGTGCCAGCAGTTACGGGCTGGGACTAGCGGGCACAGATACGCAGTATTTT. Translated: CASSYGLGLAGTDTQYF. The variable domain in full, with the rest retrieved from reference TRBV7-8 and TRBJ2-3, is GAGVSQSPRYKVAKRGQDVALRCDPISGHVSLFWYQQALGQGPEFLTYFQNEAQLDKSGLPSDRFFAERPEGSVSTLKIQRTQQEDSAVYLCASSYGLGLAGTDTQYFGPGTRLTVL.

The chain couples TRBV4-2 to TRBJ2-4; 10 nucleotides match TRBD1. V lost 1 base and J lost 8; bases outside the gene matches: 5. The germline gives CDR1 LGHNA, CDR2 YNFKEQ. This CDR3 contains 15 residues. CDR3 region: CASSQARTGGDIQYF. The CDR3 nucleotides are TGTGCCAGCAGCCAAGCACGGACAGGGGGGGACATTCAGTACTTC.

CDR3 protein: CGSGRGYEQYF. The DNA of the CDR3 is TGTGGAAGTGGCAGAGGCTACGAGCAGTACTTC. The V call is TRBV28, the J call TRBJ2-7, with unresolved D. Germline assignment: CDR1 MDHEN and CDR2 SYDVKM. This CDR3 is built from 11 residues.

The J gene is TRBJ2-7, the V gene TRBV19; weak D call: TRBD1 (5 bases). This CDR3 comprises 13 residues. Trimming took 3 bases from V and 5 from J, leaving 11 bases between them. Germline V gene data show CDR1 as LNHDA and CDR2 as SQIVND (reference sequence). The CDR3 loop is CASSIVGRDEQYF. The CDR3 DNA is TGTGCCAGTAGTATTGTAGGCAGGGACGAGCAGTACTTC.

The CDR3 here is CASSPDPRSNQPQHF. CDR3 bases: TGTGCCAGCAGCCCCGACCCCCGGAGCAATCAGCCCCAGCATTTT. J is TRBJ1-5 and V is TRBV28; D uncertain. CDR1 is MDHEN and CDR2 is SYDVKM in the germline V gene. CDR3 length equals 15 residues. Trimming left V 6 bases short and J 1 base short, with 13 bases between.

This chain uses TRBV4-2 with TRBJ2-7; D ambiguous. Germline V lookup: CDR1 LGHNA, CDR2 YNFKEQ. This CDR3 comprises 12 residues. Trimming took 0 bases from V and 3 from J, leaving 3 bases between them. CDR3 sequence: CASSQEDYEQYF. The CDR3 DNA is TGTGCCAGCAGCCAAGAAGACTACGAGCAGTACTTC.

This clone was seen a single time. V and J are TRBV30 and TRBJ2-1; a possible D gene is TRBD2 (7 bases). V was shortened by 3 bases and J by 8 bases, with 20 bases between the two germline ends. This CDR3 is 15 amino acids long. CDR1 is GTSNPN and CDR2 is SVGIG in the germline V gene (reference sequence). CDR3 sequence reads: CAWSPRGGQVYEQFF. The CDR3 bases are TGTGCCTGGAGCCCAAGGGGGGGCCAGGTTTATGAGCAGTTCTTC.

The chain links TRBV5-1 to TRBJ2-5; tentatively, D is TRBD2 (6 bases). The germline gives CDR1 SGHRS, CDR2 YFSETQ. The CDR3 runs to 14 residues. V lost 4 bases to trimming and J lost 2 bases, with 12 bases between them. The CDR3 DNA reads TGCGCCAGCAGCGGGGGACTGCCACAAGAGACCCAGTACTTC. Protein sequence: CASSGGLPQETQYF.

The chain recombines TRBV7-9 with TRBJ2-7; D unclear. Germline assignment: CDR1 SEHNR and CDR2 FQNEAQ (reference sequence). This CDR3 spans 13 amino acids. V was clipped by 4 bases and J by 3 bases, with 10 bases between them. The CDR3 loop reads CASSSTWDYEQYF. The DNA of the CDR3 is TGTGCCAGCAGCTCCACCTGGGACTACGAGCAGTACTTC. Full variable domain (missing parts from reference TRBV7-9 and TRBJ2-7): DTGVSQNPRHKITKRGQNVTFRCDPISEHNRLYWYRQTLGQGPEFLTYFQNEAQLEKSRLLSDRFSAERPKGSFSTLEIQRTEQGDSAMYLCASSSTWDYEQYFGPGTRLTVT.

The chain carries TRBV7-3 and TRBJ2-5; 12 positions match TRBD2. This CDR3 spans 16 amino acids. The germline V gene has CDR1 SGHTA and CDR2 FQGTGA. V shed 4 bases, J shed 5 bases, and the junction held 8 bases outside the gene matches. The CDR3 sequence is CASSSGTTSGSETQYF. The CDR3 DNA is TGTGCCAGCAGCTCTGGGACGACTAGCGGGAGTGAGACCCAGTACTTC.

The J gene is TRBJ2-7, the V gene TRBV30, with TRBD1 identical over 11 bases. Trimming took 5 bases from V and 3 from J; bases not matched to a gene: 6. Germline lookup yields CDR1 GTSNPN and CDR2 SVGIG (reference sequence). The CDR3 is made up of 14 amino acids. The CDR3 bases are TGTGCCTGGGCGTCCGGGACAGGGGGCTACGAGCAGTACTTC. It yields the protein CAWASGTGGYEQYF. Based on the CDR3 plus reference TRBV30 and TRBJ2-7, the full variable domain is SQTIHQWPATLVQPVGSPLSLECTVEGTSNPNLYWYRQAAGRGLQLLFYSVGIGQISSEVPQNLSASRPQDRQFILSSKKLLLSDSGFYLCAWASGTGGYEQYFGPGTRLTVT.

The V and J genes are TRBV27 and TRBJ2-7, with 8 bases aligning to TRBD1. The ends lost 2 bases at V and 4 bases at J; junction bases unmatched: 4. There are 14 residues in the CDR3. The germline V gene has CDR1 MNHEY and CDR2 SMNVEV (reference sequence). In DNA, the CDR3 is TGTGCCAGCAGTTTAATCGGACAGGGATACGAGCAGTACTTC. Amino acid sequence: CASSLIGQGYEQYF.

This CDR3 is CASSVDRVSTEAFF. CDR3 DNA sequence: TGTGCCAGCAGCGTAGATCGGGTAAGCACTGAAGCTTTCTTT. This chain links TRBV9 with TRBJ1-1; D is undetermined. Germline loops: CDR1 SGDLS, CDR2 YYNGEE. Trimming left V 0 bases short and J 4 bases short, with 10 bases between. CDR3 length: 14 amino acids.

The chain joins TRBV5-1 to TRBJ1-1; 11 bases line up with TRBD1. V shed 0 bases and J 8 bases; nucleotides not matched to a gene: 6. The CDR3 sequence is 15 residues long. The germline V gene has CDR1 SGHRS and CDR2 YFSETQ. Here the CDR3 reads CASSLGTGGAEEAFF. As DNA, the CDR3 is TGCGCCAGCAGCTTGGGGACAGGGGGCGCCGAGGAAGCTTTCTTT.

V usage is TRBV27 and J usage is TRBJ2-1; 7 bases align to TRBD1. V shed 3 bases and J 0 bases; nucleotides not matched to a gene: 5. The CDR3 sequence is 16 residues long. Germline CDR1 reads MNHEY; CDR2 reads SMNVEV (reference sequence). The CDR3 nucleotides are TGTGCCAGCAGTTTCCAGACAGGGAGCTCCTACAATGAGCAGTTCTTC. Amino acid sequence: CASSFQTGSSYNEQFF.

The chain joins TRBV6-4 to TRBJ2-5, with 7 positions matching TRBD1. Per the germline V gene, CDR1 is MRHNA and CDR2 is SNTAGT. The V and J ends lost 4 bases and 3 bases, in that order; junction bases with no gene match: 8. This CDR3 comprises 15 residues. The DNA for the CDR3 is TGTGCCAGCAGTGCACCAGAGACAGGGAAAGAGACCCAGTACTTC. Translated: CASSAPETGKETQYF.

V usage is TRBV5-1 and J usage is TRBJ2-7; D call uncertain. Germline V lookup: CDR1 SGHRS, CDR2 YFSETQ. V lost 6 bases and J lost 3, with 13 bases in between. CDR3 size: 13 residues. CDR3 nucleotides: TGCGCCAGCACGAACTCATCGGTCTACGAGCAGTACTTC. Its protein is CASTNSSVYEQYF.